The 22 T cell receptor beta chains given below trace back to one sample, sequenced in a study of blood T cells in healthy people across ages. A J-beta primer mix and a sample-barcoded 5' primer were used in a second PCR of roughly 7 to 12 cycles. TCRdb used MiXCR to reprocess the 5' RACE reads, holding one entry per CDR3 protein. The sample consists of roughly 730,000 distinct CDR3 sequences, roughly three fifths of them appearing once. Sequencing used blood. These receptors all stem from a man between 35 and 55 years old in good health.

This clonotype was counted between two and nine times. Here the CDR3 reads CSVETGFEQYF. The CDR3 DNA reads as TGCAGCGTGGAAACAGGGTTCGAGCAGTACTTC. The chain combines TRBV29-1 with TRBJ2-5; TRBD1 is a possible D gene (6 bases). The better agreement between TRBJ2-7 and the DNA end casts doubt on the J call. Germline V gene sequence: CDR1 SQVTM, CDR2 ANQGSEA. The CDR3 length is 11 residues.

This clonotype came up once. The V call is TRBV6-2 or TRBV6-3, the J call TRBJ2-1; 7 nucleotides line up with TRBD2. The CDR3 runs to 13 residues. Germline-derived CDR1 and CDR2 are MNHEY and SVGEGT. Unmatched junction bases numbered 3, after V lost 10 bases and J lost 0 bases. The CDR3 nucleotides are TGTGCCACCAGGACTAGCTCCTACAATGAGCAGTTCTTC. This sequence encodes CATRTSSYNEQFF.

This clonotype has only a few counts. The CDR3 nucleotides read TGTGCCAGCAGTTTACCTAGCGGGGGGCCAGATACGCAGTATTTT. Protein: CASSLPSGGPDTQYF. The chain combines TRBV28 with TRBJ2-3, with TRBD2 matching over 11 bases. The CDR3 extends over 15 amino acids. Per germline, CDR1 MDHEN and CDR2 SYDVKM. The junction had 2 bases not matched to a gene; V was cut back by 2 bases and J by 4 bases.

The DNA for the CDR3 is TGTGCCAGCAGTTTAGGAGCTCGGGGAAATGAAAAACTGTTTTTT. Translated: CASSLGARGNEKLFF. V gene TRBV27 combines with J gene TRBJ1-4; no clear D gene. Trimming removed 2 bases at V and 5 bases at J, with 12 bases between. The germline V gene has CDR1 MNHEY and CDR2 SMNVEV (reference sequence). The CDR3 covers 15 residues. Filled out from reference TRBV27 and TRBJ1-4, the complete variable domain reads EAQVTQNPRYLITVTGKKLTVTCSQNMNHEYMSWYRQDPGLGLRQIYYSMNVEVTDKGDVPEGYKVSRKEKRNFPLILESPSPNQTSLYFCASSLGARGNEKLFFGSGTQLSVL.

This chain links TRBV7-2 with TRBJ2-5, with TRBD2 identical over 11 bases. CDR1 and CDR2 (germline): SGHTA, FQGNSA. This CDR3 has 19 residues. The V segment lost 5 bases and the J segment 5 bases; nucleotides outside the gene matches: 19. The CDR3 protein is CASSPTRLAGGQGSETQYF. The CDR3 coding sequence is TGTGCCAGCAGCCCAACCCGGCTAGCGGGAGGACAAGGCTCCGAGACCCAGTACTTC.

In this sample, this clonotype turned up a few times. The CDR3 DNA reads TGCAGCGCCCCGGGACAGGGGGCAGTTGGGGCCAACGTCCTGACTTTC. It yields the protein CSAPGQGAVGANVLTF. The chain couples TRBV29-1 to TRBJ2-6, with 12 nucleotides matching TRBD1. CDR3 length: 16 amino acids. Germline V CDR1 and CDR2: SQVTM, ANQGSEA. V shed 7 bases and J 3 bases; nucleotides not matched to a gene: 7.

This clonotype occurred a few times. This sequence joins TRBV5-1 and TRBJ2-4; no clear D gene. The DNA end favors TRBJ2-7, so the J call may be wrong. This CDR3 has 13 amino acids. Per the germline V gene, CDR1 is SGHRS and CDR2 is YFSETQ. The CDR3 bases are TGCGCCAGCAGCTTTTCCCCTTTGAACGAGCAGTACTTC. It codes for CASSFSPLNEQYF.

This clonotype showed up just once. The V gene is TRBV20-1, the J gene TRBJ2-7; 8 nucleotides agree with TRBD2. Germline V gene lookup returns CDR1 DFQATT and CDR2 SNEGSKA (reference sequence). The CDR3 consists of 12 residues. J was trimmed by 6 bases and V by 6 bases; bases with no gene match: 7. In DNA, the CDR3 is TGCAGTGCCCGGGAGGGGGGAGGCGAGCAGTACTTC. This gives the protein CSAREGGGEQYF.

This clonotype appeared many times. This chain links TRBV4-1 with TRBJ2-7, with 7 bases aligning to TRBD1. Germline CDR1 is MGHRA and CDR2 is YSYEKL. The CDR3 runs 15 residues. The junction had 10 bases not matched to a gene; V was cut back by 5 bases and J by 3 bases. Written as DNA, the CDR3 is TGCGCCAGCAGCGGGGACAGATTCGTTAACTACGAGCAGTACTTC. Amino acids: CASSGDRFVNYEQYF.

V is TRBV20-1 and J is TRBJ2-3; D gene unclear. The CDR3 has 11 amino acids. V shed 8 bases and J shed 2 bases, with 8 bases lying between them. CDR1 and CDR2 (germline): DFQATT, SNEGSKA (reference sequence). The CDR3 protein is CSTTITDTQYF. CDR3 bases: TGCAGTACAACTATCACAGATACGCAGTATTTT.

This clonotype was picked up one time. This sequence joins TRBV10-3 and TRBJ1-6; 7 nucleotides align to TRBD1. This CDR3 is 16 amino acids long. Germline CDR1 is ENHRY and CDR2 is SYGVKD. The junction had 11 bases not matched to a gene; V was cut back by 2 bases and J by 10 bases. The CDR3 loop reads CAISESPTGRESPLHF. The CDR3 nucleotides are TGTGCCATCAGTGAGAGCCCGACAGGGAGGGAATCACCCCTCCACTTT.

The genes are TRBV11-3 and TRBJ2-7, with D maybe TRBD1 (6 bases). Looked up from germline, CDR1 is SGHNT and CDR2 is YENEEA. The CDR3 length is 14 residues. V lost 5 bases, J lost 6 bases, and 17 bases lay in between. DNA of the CDR3: TGTGCCAGCAGCCCACCACTGGGGGCCCGCGAGCAGTACTTC. Its protein product is CASSPPLGAREQYF. Looking up the rest from reference TRBV11-3 and TRBJ2-7 gives the full variable domain: EAGVVQSPRYKIIEKKQPVAFWCNPISGHNTLYWYLQNLGQGPELLIRYENEEAVDDSQLPKDRFSAERLKGVDSTLKIQPAELGDSAVYLCASSPPLGAREQYFGPGTRLTVT.

The J gene is TRBJ2-1, the V gene TRBV10-3; no clear D gene. The germline gives CDR1 ENHRY, CDR2 SYGVKD. The V gene lost 3 bases and the J gene lost 2 bases, with 8 bases spanning the gap. The CDR3 runs 14 residues. CDR3 sequence reads: CAISDQFTYNEQFF. CDR3 sequence (DNA): TGTGCCATCAGTGATCAGTTTACCTACAATGAGCAGTTCTTC.

The sample holds a few counts of this clonotype. The gene calls are TRBV7-9 and TRBJ1-1; no firm D call. V was cut by 1 base and J by 1 base, with 4 bases left in between. The CDR3 is made up of 13 amino acids. The germline V gene has CDR1 SEHNR and CDR2 FQNEAQ (reference sequence). CDR3 region: CASSLVGNTEAFF. DNA for the CDR3: TGTGCCAGCAGCTTAGTTGGGAACACTGAAGCTTTCTTT.

This chain connects TRBV27 to TRBJ2-6; D not resolved. The CDR3 totals 13 residues. Trimming took 6 bases from V and 4 from J, leaving 7 bases between them. Germline lookup yields CDR1 MNHEY and CDR2 SMNVEV (reference sequence). This CDR3 is CASRVGGANVLTF. The CDR3 coding sequence is TGTGCCAGCAGGGTTGGGGGGGCCAACGTCCTGACTTTC. Using reference TRBV27 and TRBJ2-6 for the parts outside the CDR3, the full variable domain is EAQVTQNPRYLITVTGKKLTVTCSQNMNHEYMSWYRQDPGLGLRQIYYSMNVEVTDKGDVPEGYKVSRKEKRNFPLILESPSPNQTSLYFCASRVGGANVLTFGAGSRLTVL.

The CDR3: CASSLGTGGRAFF. CDR3 sequence (DNA): TGTGCCAGCAGCTTAGGGACAGGGGGTAGAGCTTTCTTT. The V and J genes are TRBV11-2 and TRBJ1-1; 10 bases map to TRBD1. V lost 1 base to trimming and J lost 10 bases; unmatched junction nucleotides: 3. CDR3 length: 13 amino acids. Germline assignment: CDR1 SGHAT and CDR2 FQNNGV.

This clonotype showed up just a few times. The genes are TRBV27 and TRBJ2-3, with 8 nucleotides matching TRBD2. This CDR3 is 15 amino acids long. Unmatched junction bases numbered 2, after V lost 3 bases and J lost 0 bases. The germline CDR1 and CDR2 sequences are MNHEY and SMNVEV (reference sequence). The CDR3 DNA sequence: TGTGCCAGCAGTTTGCGGGGGGTTAGCACAGATACGCAGTATTTT. This encodes CASSLRGVSTDTQYF.

CDR3 amino acids: CASRRQGADYGYTF. The CDR3 coding sequence is TGTGCCAGTAGGCGACAGGGGGCGGACTATGGCTACACCTTC. This chain joins TRBV28 and TRBJ1-2; TRBD1 agrees at 10 bases. Germline loops: CDR1 MDHEN, CDR2 SYDVKM. CDR3 size: 14 residues. V lost 9 bases and J lost 3; bases outside the gene matches: 7.

This chain joins TRBV3-1 and TRBJ2-7; perhaps TRBD1 as D (6 bases). The CDR3 is 13 amino acids. The V and J ends lost 1 base and 7 bases respectively, with 11 bases between them. Per germline, CDR1 LGHDT and CDR2 YNNKEL (reference sequence). The CDR3 nucleotides are TGTGCCAGCAGCCAAGTCCTAGGGGGAGAGCAGTACTTC. Translated, it gives CASSQVLGGEQYF.

The chain combines TRBV28 with TRBJ2-5; 7 bases fit TRBD1. With 3 bases clipped from V and 1 base from J, the junction kept 8 bases outside the gene matches. This CDR3 is built from 16 residues. Germline V gene sequence: CDR1 MDHEN, CDR2 SYDVKM. The chain's CDR3 is CASSFQTGMGQETQYF. CDR3 nucleotide sequence: TGTGCCAGCAGTTTTCAGACAGGGATGGGCCAAGAGACCCAGTACTTC.

This clonotype was observed a few times. The chain joins TRBV20-1 to TRBJ2-7; 8 bases are shared with TRBD1. With 6 bases clipped from V and 0 bases from J, the junction kept 7 bases outside the gene matches. Looked up from germline, CDR1 is DFQATT and CDR2 is SNEGSKA (reference sequence). The CDR3 consists of 14 residues. CDR3 sequence: CSARGQGISYEQYF. The CDR3 nucleotides are TGCAGTGCCCGCGGACAGGGAATCTCCTACGAGCAGTACTTC.

This clonotype turned up a few times. The rearrangement links TRBV14 to TRBJ1-6; TRBD1 matches 7 bases. There are 14 residues in the CDR3. CDR1 and CDR2 (germline): SGHDN, FVKESK. With V trimmed by 4 bases and J by 8 bases, 5 bases remained unmatched. CDR3 residues: CASSLGTAYSPLHF. For the CDR3, the DNA is TGTGCCAGCAGCCTTGGGACAGCCTATTCACCCCTCCACTTT.